This T cell receptor (beta chain) emerged from a study of glioma-infiltrating T cells. V shed 6 bases and J 4 bases; nucleotides not matched to a gene: 9. The CDR3 is 14 amino acids. Germline V gene lookup returns CDR1 KGHSH and CDR2 LQKENI. General study points: Very few CDR3 sequences were shared between tissue and blood.

TCR alpha and beta CDR3 regions were amplified from RNA using iRepertoire nested multiplex PCR. For one-step reverse transcription and amplification, about 85-400 ng of tissue mRNA or PBMC total RNA was used. TCRdb passed the multiplex PCR reads through MiXCR, listing each CDR3 protein once. The sample contains around 97,000 distinct CDR3 sequences, about 30% of which appear only once. This clonotype was observed at least ten times. Its antigen is undetermined. The origin of this receptor is a human donor with low-grade glioma or glioblastoma, undergoing nonglioma brain surgery, or in good health (not recorded which). Material for sequencing was glioma tissue, nonneoplastic brain tissue, or PBMCs (not recorded which). The chain links TRBV18 to TRBJ2-7; 7 bases line up with TRBD1. The CDR3, as DNA: TGTGCCAGCTCCCAGGGGGTCACGGGTTACGAGCAGTACTTC. Protein sequence: CASSQGVTGYEQYF. Full variable domain (missing parts from reference TRBV18 and TRBJ2-7): NAGVMQNPRHLVRRRGQEARLRCSPMKGHSHVYWYRQLPEEGLKFMVYLQKENIIDESGMPKERFSAEFPKEGPSILRIQQVVRGDSAAYFCASSQGVTGYEQYFGPGTRLTVT.